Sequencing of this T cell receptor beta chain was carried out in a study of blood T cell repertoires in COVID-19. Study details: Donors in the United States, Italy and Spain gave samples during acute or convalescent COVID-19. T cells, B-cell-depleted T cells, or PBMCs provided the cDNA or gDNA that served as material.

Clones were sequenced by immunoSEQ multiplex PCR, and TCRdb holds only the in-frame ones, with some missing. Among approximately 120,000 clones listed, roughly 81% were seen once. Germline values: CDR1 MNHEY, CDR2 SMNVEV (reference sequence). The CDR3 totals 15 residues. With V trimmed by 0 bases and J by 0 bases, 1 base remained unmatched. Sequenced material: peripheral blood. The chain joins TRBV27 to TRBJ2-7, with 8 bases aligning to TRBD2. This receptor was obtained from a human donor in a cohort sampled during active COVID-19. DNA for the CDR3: TGTGCCAGCAGTTTATCCAGCGGGAGCTCCTACGAGCAGTACTTC. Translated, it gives CASSLSSGSSYEQYF.